This entry features one T cell receptor (beta chain) sequence. These data come from a study of blood T cell repertoires in COVID-19. As originally analysed: The authors estimated nucleated cell counts from reference gene primer amplification. Using immunoSEQ multiplex PCR, the repertoire was profiled, and TCRdb retains in-frame clones only, with some absent. Clone size and V and J calls were adopted from that table, with D and trimming inferred from the DNA. The table lists approximately 130,000 clones, about 74% of them singletons. This CDR3 is built from 14 residues. Germline loops: CDR1 SGHDT, CDR2 YYEEEE. With 4 bases removed from V and 2 bases from J, the gap between germline ends came to 13 bases.

The clonotype was recovered from a human donor in a cohort sampled during active COVID-19. Material: peripheral blood. The genes are TRBV5-6 and TRBJ2-7; D is perhaps TRBD1 (6 bases). The CDR3 region is CASSNTRGTYEQYF. CDR3 nucleotides: TGTGCCAGCAGCAATACCAGGGGAACCTACGAGCAGTACTTC. Full variable domain (rest looked up from reference TRBV5-6 and TRBJ2-7): DAGVTQSPTHLIKTRGQQVTLRCSPKSGHDTVSWYQQALGQGPQFIFQYYEEEERQRGNFPDRFSGHQFPNYSSELNVNALLLGDSALYLCASSNTRGTYEQYFGPGTRLTVT.